The clone carrying this T cell receptor beta chain was counted ten times or more. Antigen specificity is unknown. This sample is drawn from a study of glioma-infiltrating T cells. Study-level results: Gliomas, especially low-grade, showed above-expected tissue-blood divergence; non-neoplastic patients showed below. Tissue and blood shared very few CDR3 sequences.

Trimming took off 7 bases at V and 2 bases at J, with 14 bases between the two ends. CDR1 and CDR2 from the germline V gene are DFQATT and SNEGSKA (reference sequence). The length of the CDR3 is 13 residues. TCR alpha and beta CDR3 regions were amplified from RNA using iRepertoire nested multiplex PCR. For one-step reverse transcription and amplification, 100-400 ng of tissue mRNA or PBMC total RNA was used. TCRdb reanalysed the multiplex PCR reads using MiXCR and keeps one entry per CDR3 protein. Of approximately 110,000 distinct CDR3 sequences in the sample, roughly 23% were seen once. The sequence came from a human donor with low-grade glioma or glioblastoma, undergoing nonglioma brain surgery, or in good health (not recorded which). This chain uses TRBV20-1 with TRBJ2-5; D is undetermined. Sequenced input: glioma tissue, nonneoplastic brain tissue, or PBMCs (not recorded which). The CDR3 reads CSGVGLTQETQYF. In nucleotides, the CDR3 is TGCAGTGGAGTTGGGTTAACTCAAGAGACCCAGTACTTC.